This TCR beta chain was sequenced for a study of cytomegalovirus exposure and HLA in healthy donors. Broader study findings: Available immune exposure information was restricted to CMV serostatus only. Researchers catalogued 160 or so TCR beta chains as cytomegalovirus-associated. Follow-up analysis found HLA locus-dependent TCR association rates, highest for DRB1 and lowest for HLA-C.

Use of 60 Vbeta and 13 Jbeta primers characterized the PCR. The protocol was immunoSEQ multiplex PCR, while the TCRdb copy is restricted to in-frame clones and leaves out a portion. The sample carries about 95,000 clones, 60% to 85% recorded once. From germline, CDR1 is MNHEY and CDR2 SMNVEV (reference sequence). With V trimmed by 2 bases and J by 6 bases, 6 bases remained unmatched. The CDR3 consists of 16 residues. Details on this clone: What it binds is unknown.

Donors had nominal health at sampling but likely had unrecorded immune exposures. This clonotype was sampled from a woman in her 40s in good health and CMV-seronegative. Sequencing was performed on PBMCs. The chain links TRBV27 to TRBJ1-5; 11 bases are shared with TRBD1. CDR3 sequence: CASSLMGQGVFQPQHF. The CDR3 bases are TGTGCCAGCAGTTTAATGGGACAGGGGGTATTTCAGCCCCAGCATTTT.